The rows below give T cell receptor beta chains drawn from one sample of a study of CXCR4 blockade with PD-1 therapy in pancreatic cancer. Profiling relied on immunoSEQ multiplex PCR, and the TCRdb table lists in-frame clones only, not all of them. The sample has approximately 1,200 clones; less than 40% are singletons. Material for sequencing was tumor tissue. The receptors were gathered from a human donor with pancreatic ductal adenocarcinoma. CDR3s include the opening cysteine and the closing phenylalanine or tryptophan. A D gene is named only where the DNA matches it firmly. Clone size is stated in some rows and not others, as once, few, many or a class when expanded.

d_call,clone_size,v_call,j_call,cdr3_nt,cdr3_aa
-,-,TRBV18,TRBJ2-5,TGTGCCAGCTCATCGTACCCCGGGGGCAAAACAGGCCACTCGGGAGAGACCCAGTACTTC,CASSSYPGGKTGHSGETQYF
-,-,TRBV2,TRBJ1-1,TGTGCCAGCAGCTCACTCGAGAACACTGAAGCTTTCTTT,CASSSLENTEAFF
-,medium-sized,TRBV6-8,TRBJ2-3,TGTGCCAGCAGTTACTCGAGGCAGGTCCATGGCACAGATACGCAGTATTTT,CASSYSRQVHGTDTQYF
TRBD1,-,TRBV11-3,TRBJ1-2,TGTGCCAGCAGCCCCCAGGCAGGGGGAAATGGCTACACCTTC,CASSPQAGGNGYTF
-,-,TRBV25-1,TRBJ1-1,TGTGCCAGCAGTGATCCCGGGATGAACACTGAAGCTTTCTTT,CASSDPGMNTEAFF
TRBD1,few,TRBV6-8,TRBJ1-6,TGTGCCAGCAGAAAGACAGGGAATTCACCCCTCCACTTT,CASRKTGNSPLHF
-,few,TRBV6-8,TRBJ2-5,TGTGCCAGCAGTCGTGGCCGATCCCAAGAGACCCAGTACTTC,CASSRGRSQETQYF
-,-,TRBV28,TRBJ2-7,TGTGCTAGCAGTTTATTAGGGGGTCCAGCCTATGAGCAGTACTTC,CASSLLGGPAYEQYF
-,-,TRBV19,TRBJ1-4,TGTGCCGGGGACGGCTATAATGAAAAACTGTTTTTT,CAGDGYNEKLFF
-,-,TRBV6-8,TRBJ2-7,TGTGCCAGCAGTGATAGCTGGACAGCCTACGAGCAGTACTTC,CASSDSWTAYEQYF
-,-,TRBV18,TRBJ2-7,TGTGCCAGCTCACGACGACAGGCCTACGAGCAGTACTTC,CASSRRQAYEQYF
-,-,TRBV28,TRBJ1-1,TGTGCCAGCAGTTTACAGGGGTTGGGGGGCTGGAACACTGAAGCTTTCTTT,CASSLQGLGGWNTEAFF
-,hyperexpanded,TRBV28,TRBJ2-7,TGTGCCAGCAGTTTATTAGGGGGTCCAGCCTACGAGCAGTACTTC,CASSLLGGPAYEQYF
-,large,TRBV11-3,TRBJ2-1,TGTGCCAGCAGCGGTGACGGACAGAGAGACAATGAGCAGTTCTTC,CASSGDGQRDNEQFF
-,few,TRBV1,TRBJ1-4,TGCGCCAGCAGCCAAATACGCGGGACAGGGGACGAAAAACTGTTTTTT,CASSQIRGTGDEKLFF
-,-,TRBV19,TRBJ2-3,TGTGCCAGTAGTATCTACGGCGGGACCACAGATACGCAGTATTTT,CASSIYGGTTDTQYF
-,-,TRBV28,TRBJ2-7,TGTGCCAGCAGAGTCCGGGACGGCGTAATCCTCTCCTACGAGCAGTACTTC,CASRVRDGVILSYEQYF
-,-,TRBV29-1,TRBJ1-2,TGCAGCGTCGAGGTCTGGGAGGGAAGTGGCTACACCTTC,CSVEVWEGSGYTF
TRBD1,-,TRBV5-1,TRBJ1-5,TGCGCCAGCAGCTTGACAGGGGATGCGGGCAATCAGCCCCAGCATTTT,CASSLTGDAGNQPQHF
TRBD1,-,TRBV19,TRBJ1-2,TGTGCCAGTAGTATAGAAGGGACAGGGGGCTCCGGCTACACCTTC,CASSIEGTGGSGYTF
-,medium-sized,TRBV11-3,TRBJ1-1,TGTGCCAGCAGCCCGTCGATGCCGCAAAACACTGAAGCTTTCTTT,CASSPSMPQNTEAFF
TRBD1,-,TRBV18,TRBJ1-4,TGTGCCAGCTCCCTTCAGACAGGGTTCGGTGAAAAACTGTTTTTT,CASSLQTGFGEKLFF
TRBD2,few,TRBV28,TRBJ2-7,TGTGCCAGCAGTTTGGTTTACTTGAGCGGGACTCTCTACGAGCAGTACTTC,CASSLVYLSGTLYEQYF
-,-,TRBV9,TRBJ1-1,TGTGCCAGCAGCCCCGCGCAGGGTGCCACTGAAGCTTTCTTT,CASSPAQGATEAFF
-,-,TRBV28,TRBJ2-7,TGTGCCAGCAGTCCCCCCGGGACCAGCTACGAGCAGTACTTC,CASSPPGTSYEQYF
TRBD1,few,TRBV28,TRBJ1-6,TGTGCCAGCAGTTCCCCGGGACAGGGGAATTCACCCCTCCACTTT,CASSSPGQGNSPLHF
TRBD2,few,TRBV11-3,TRBJ2-5,TGTGCCAGCAGCTTGGAGTTCGGGGGGGCCGGTGAGACCCAGTACTTC,CASSLEFGGAGETQYF
-,-,TRBV11-3,TRBJ1-1,TGTGCCAGCAGCCCCCGCAGAAAGAACACTGAAGCTTTCTTT,CASSPRRKNTEAFF
-,medium-sized,TRBV11-3,TRBJ1-6,TGTGCCAGCAGCTTAGACAGGGTCGCATCACCCCTCCACTTT,CASSLDRVASPLHF
-,-,TRBV19,TRBJ2-7,TGTGCCAGTAGCCGCTCGAGACGGTTTGATGAGGAGCAGTACTTC,CASSRSRRFDEEQYF
-,-,TRBV19,TRBJ1-2,TGTGCCAGTAGTATAATGAAAACAGGTGGCGGGGGCTACACCTTC,CASSIMKTGGGGYTF
TRBD1,few,TRBV6-8,TRBJ1-1,TGTGCCAGCAGTTCGACAGGGGGCCGGGCTGAAGCTTTCTTT,CASSSTGGRAEAFF
-,-,TRBV29-1,TRBJ2-1,TGCAGCGTTGGCAACCAGTACAATGAGCAGTTCTTC,CSVGNQYNEQFF
-,-,TRBV19,TRBJ1-1,TGTGCCAGTAGTATAGAGGGGACGAACACTGAAGCTTTCTTT,CASSIEGTNTEAFF
TRBD2,-,TRBV18,TRBJ2-7,TGTGCCAGCTCACTCACTAGCGGGGCCTACGAGCAGTACTTC,CASSLTSGAYEQYF
-,-,TRBV18,TRBJ2-7,TGTGCCAGCTCACTCGACTCTTACGAGCAGTACTTC,CASSLDSYEQYF
-,few,TRBV4-1,TRBJ2-1,TGCGCCAGCAGCCAAGAGGAGGGGACAAGAACCTACAATGAGCAGTTCTTC,CASSQEEGTRTYNEQFF
-,-,TRBV28,TRBJ2-4,TGTGCCAGCAGTTCCGGTAGTTTAGCCAAAAACATTCAGTACTTC,CASSSGSLAKNIQYF
-,hyperexpanded,TRBV28,TRBJ1-1,TGTGCCAGCAGTTTGTCGGACAGAACAGGGGCTTTCTTT,CASSLSDRTGAFF
TRBD1,-,TRBV9,TRBJ1-6,TGTGCCAGCACCGGGACAGAAAGTTCACCCCTCCACTTT,CASTGTESSPLHF
TRBD2,once,TRBV19,TRBJ2-3,TGTGCCAGTCTTGTTGGCGGGGGGGTGGCTAGCACAGATACGCAGTATTTT,CASLVGGGVASTDTQYF